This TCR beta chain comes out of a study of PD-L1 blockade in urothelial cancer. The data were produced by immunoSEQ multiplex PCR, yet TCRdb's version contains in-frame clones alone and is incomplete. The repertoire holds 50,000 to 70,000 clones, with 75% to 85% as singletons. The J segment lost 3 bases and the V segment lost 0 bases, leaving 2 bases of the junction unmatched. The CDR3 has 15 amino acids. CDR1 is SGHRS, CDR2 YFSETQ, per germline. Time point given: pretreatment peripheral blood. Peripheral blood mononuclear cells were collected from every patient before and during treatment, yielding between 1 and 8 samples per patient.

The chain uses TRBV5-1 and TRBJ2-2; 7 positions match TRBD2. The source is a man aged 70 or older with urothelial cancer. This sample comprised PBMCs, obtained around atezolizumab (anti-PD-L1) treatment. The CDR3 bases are TGCGCCAGCAGCTTGGGCGGGAGCGACACCGGGGAGCTGTTTTTT. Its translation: CASSLGGSDTGELFF.